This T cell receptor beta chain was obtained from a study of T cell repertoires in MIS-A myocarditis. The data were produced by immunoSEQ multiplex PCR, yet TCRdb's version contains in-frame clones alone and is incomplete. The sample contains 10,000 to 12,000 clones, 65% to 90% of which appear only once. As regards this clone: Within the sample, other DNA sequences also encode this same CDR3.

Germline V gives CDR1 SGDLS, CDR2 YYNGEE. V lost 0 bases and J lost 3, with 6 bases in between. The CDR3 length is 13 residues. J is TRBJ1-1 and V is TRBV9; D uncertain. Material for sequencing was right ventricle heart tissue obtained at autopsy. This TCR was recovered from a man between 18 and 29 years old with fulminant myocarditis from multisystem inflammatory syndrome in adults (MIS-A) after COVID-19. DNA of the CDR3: TGTGCCAGCAGCGTAGGGTCGTACACTGAAGCTTTCTTT. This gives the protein CASSVGSYTEAFF.